The 2 T cell receptor beta chains below were found in one sample sequenced in a study of CD8+CD57+ T cells in acquired aplastic anemia. Investigators profiled TCR beta VDJ and CDR3 from genomic DNA template. Using its own MiXCR run on the reads, TCRdb lists one record per CDR3 protein. The sample has 120,000 or so distinct CDR3 sequences, roughly 40% seen once. All sequencing subjects had displayed CD8+CD57+ cell expansion on flow cytometry. The sample was sorted CD4+, CD8+, or CD8+CD57+ T cells (not recorded which) from PBMCs. Receptor source: a human donor with aplastic anemia.

This clonotype was observed once. A clone one base away is much larger, so this may be a read error. The chain carries TRBV27 and TRBJ1-5; no clear D. Germline CDR1 is MNHEY and CDR2 is SMNVEV (reference sequence). V lost 2 bases and J lost 5, with 13 bases in between. CDR3 length: 15 residues. The CDR3 DNA sequence: TGTGCCAGCAGTTTACTCGCCTCCGGGTATCAGCCCCAGCATTTT. As protein: CASSLLASGYQPQHF.

This clonotype occurred many times. The DNA of the CDR3 is TGTGCCAGTAGTTTACGCGACAGGGGGATGGACAATGAGCAGTTCTTC. Protein product: CASSLRDRGMDNEQFF. This chain uses TRBV19 with TRBJ2-1; TRBD1 aligns across 9 bases. Germline values: CDR1 LNHDA, CDR2 SQIVND (reference sequence). Losses at the gene ends were 5 bases for V and 5 bases for J; bases not matched to a gene: 10. The CDR3 has 16 amino acids. Together with reference TRBV19 and TRBJ2-1, the CDR3 gives the full variable domain: DGGITQSPKYLFRKEGQNVTLSCEQNLNHDAMYWYRQDPGQGLRLIYYSQIVNDFQKGDIAEGYSVSREKKESFPLTVTSAQKNPTAFYLCASSLRDRGMDNEQFFGPGTRLTVL.